This TCR beta chain is drawn from a study of CD8 T cells in Susac syndrome. The ends were cut back, 2 bases at V and 1 base at J, with 11 bases in the middle. CDR1 and CDR2 (germline): SQVTM, ANQGSEA. The CDR3 has 14 residues. When the RNA was reverse transcribed, random hexamers were used with an input of about 0.45 to 1 ug. A single record per CDR3 protein comes from TCRdb applying MiXCR to the immunoSEQ multiplex PCR reads. The sample records about 110,000 distinct CDR3 sequences, roughly 94% being singletons. The count of this clonotype is one. This sequence joins TRBV29-1 and TRBJ1-1; no firm D call. This TCR derives from a human donor with Susac syndrome. Sequences were obtained from CD8+ T cells from PBMCs. CDR3 nucleotide sequence: TGCAGCGTTGAATCTATTCTGACGAACACTGAAGCTTTCTTT. Translating it yields CSVESILTNTEAFF.